This T cell receptor (beta chain) originates from a study of control samples from healthy donors and cancer patients. The table came from immunoSEQ multiplex PCR; TCRdb's copy has only in-frame clones and leaves some out. The sample carries about 120,000 clones, 88% recorded once. Sequencing used blood. This sequence originates from a woman in her 70s in good health.

DNA of the CDR3: TGCGCCAGCAGCTTGGGAACGGCACAATCCTACGAGCAGTACTTC. It encodes CASSLGTAQSYEQYF. The genes are TRBV5-1 and TRBJ2-7; D unclear. The length of the CDR3 is 15 residues. Between the trimmed V and J ends, which lost 0 bases and 1 base, there was a span of 11 bases. Germline V gene sequence: CDR1 SGHRS, CDR2 YFSETQ.